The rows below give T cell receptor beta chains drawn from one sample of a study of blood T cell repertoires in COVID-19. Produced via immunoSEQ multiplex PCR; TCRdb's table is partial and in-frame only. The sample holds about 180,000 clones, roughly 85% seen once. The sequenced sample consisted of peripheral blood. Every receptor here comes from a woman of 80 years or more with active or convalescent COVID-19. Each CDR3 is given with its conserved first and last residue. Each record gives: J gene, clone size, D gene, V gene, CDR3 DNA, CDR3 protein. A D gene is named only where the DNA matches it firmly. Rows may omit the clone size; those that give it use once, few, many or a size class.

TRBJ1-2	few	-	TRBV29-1	TGCAGCGTTGAGGTACGGGAAGGCTACACCTTC	CSVEVREGYTF
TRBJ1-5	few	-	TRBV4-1	TGCGCCAGCAGCCAAGATGAGGGGGACAATCAGCCCCAGCATTTT	CASSQDEGDNQPQHF
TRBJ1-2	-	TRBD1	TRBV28	TGTGCCAGCAGTGGACCGGGACAGGAGTTTACCTTC	CASSGPGQEFTF
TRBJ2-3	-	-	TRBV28	TGTGCCAGCACCCCTGAGCGGGTTTCCACAGATACGCAGTATTTT	CASTPERVSTDTQYF
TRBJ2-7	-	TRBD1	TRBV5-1	TGCGCCAGCAGCGAGACAGGGGGAAGCTACGAGCAGTACTTC	CASSETGGSYEQYF
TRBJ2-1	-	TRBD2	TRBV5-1	TGCGCCAGCAGCTTGCTAGCGGGAGGTTTCAATGAGCAGTTCTTC	CASSLLAGGFNEQFF
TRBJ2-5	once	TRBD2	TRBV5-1	TGCGCCAGCAGCCCCAGGACTAGCGGGAGCCAAGAGACCCAGTACTTC	CASSPRTSGSQETQYF
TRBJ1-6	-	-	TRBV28	TGTGCCAGCAGTCCACGACTAAATTCACCCCTCCACTTT	CASSPRLNSPLHF
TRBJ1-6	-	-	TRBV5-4	TGTGCCAGCAGCTTTCCAGGGGTCGATTCACCCCTCCACTTT	CASSFPGVDSPLHF
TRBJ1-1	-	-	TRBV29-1	TGCAGCGTTGAAGAAGCGGGACTGAACACTGAAGCTTTCTTT	CSVEEAGLNTEAFF
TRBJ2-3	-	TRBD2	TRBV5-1	TGCGCCAGCACCCAGACTAGCGGGAGCCCAGATACGCAGTATTTT	CASTQTSGSPDTQYF
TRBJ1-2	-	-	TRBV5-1	TGCGCCAGCAGCTTGCTGCGGCTAGCTGGCTACACCTTC	CASSLLRLAGYTF
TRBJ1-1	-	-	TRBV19	TGTGCCAGTAGTCTATATCGGGGGAACACTGAAGCTTTCTTT	CASSLYRGNTEAFF
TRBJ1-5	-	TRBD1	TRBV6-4	TGTGCCAGCAGTTCGGACAGGGGGGGTCAGCCCCAGCATTTT	CASSSDRGGQPQHF
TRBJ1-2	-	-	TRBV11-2	TGTGCCAGCAGCGACGGGGCCAGGGGAAACTATGGCTACACCTTC	CASSDGARGNYGYTF
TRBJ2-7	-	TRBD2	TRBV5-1	TGCGCCAGCAGCTCCGGGGTAGCGGGAACCTACGAGCAGTACTTC	CASSSGVAGTYEQYF
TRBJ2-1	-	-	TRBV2	TGTGCCAGCAGTGAGGAGGGAGACGGCAATGAGCAGTTCTTC	CASSEEGDGNEQFF
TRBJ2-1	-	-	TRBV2	TGTGCCAGCAGTGAACTCTCCCGGGAACGGAAGTTCTTC	CASSELSRERKFF
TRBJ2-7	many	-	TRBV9	TGTGCCAGCAGCCTACAGGGCGGACCGTACGAGCAGTACTTC	CASSLQGGPYEQYF
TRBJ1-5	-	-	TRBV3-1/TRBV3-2	TGTGCCAGCAGCCAAGGATCGGTAGGAGGACAGCCCCAGCATTTT	CASSQGSVGGQPQHF
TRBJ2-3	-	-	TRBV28	TGTGCCAGCAGGCCCTCGGGACTTGGGAGCACAGATACGCAGTATTTT	CASRPSGLGSTDTQYF
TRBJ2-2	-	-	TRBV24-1	TGTGCCACCAGTGATACCGGACAGATTAACACCGGGGAGCTGTTTTTT	CATSDTGQINTGELFF
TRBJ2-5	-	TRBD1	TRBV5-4	TGTGCCAGCAGCTTAGGGACAGGGAAAGAGACCCAGTACTTC	CASSLGTGKETQYF
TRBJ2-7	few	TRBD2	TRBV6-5	TGTGCCAGCAGTTACTCGGGGGGGGAGTCCTACGAGCAGTACTTC	CASSYSGGESYEQYF